Listed here is a single T cell receptor (beta chain). It has no known antigen specificity. Nothing much larger sits one base from this clone, and base qualities are not available. TCRbeta CDR3 regions were amplified from genomic DNA using the immunoSEQ Assay, a bias-controlled multiplex PCR. Per the authors' processing: Nucleated cell counts per sample were estimated from amplification of reference gene primers within the assay. Sequence reads were collapsed and filtered to measure the absolute abundance of every unique TCRbeta CDR3 rearrangement. For each sample, productive Simpson clonality was calculated as the square root of Simpson's diversity index over productive rearrangements. TCRdb carries this immuneACCESS record with in-frame sequences only. Its versions omit some clonotypes, under half of them owing to an unresolved V gene in the studies checked, with the rest unexplained. V, J and clone size were drawn from that table, and D and trimming were deduced from the DNA. Present in this sample are 150,000 to 200,000 clones, 80% to 90% of which were seen just once. The ten largest clones take up more than 1.5% of the sample.

This sample is part of a study of blood T cell repertoires in COVID-19 (dated by TCRdb to the early 2020s). As for the study more broadly: Collaborator samples came from the United States, Italy and Spain and covered acute and convalescent phases of COVID-19. The prospective study material was composed of cDNA or gDNA derived from T cells, B-cell-depleted T cells, or PBMCs. Subjects who had been exposed to COVID-19, were actively infected with it, or had recovered from it provided the deeply sampled blood TCRbeta repertoires that made up the dataset. The repertoires were released in a freely available public database intended as a resource for research on the immune response to SARS-CoV-2. The samples were drawn from the first 160 participants of the ongoing ImmuneRACE study and from some 1,300 subjects provided by 6 global collaborators. Sample metadata almost always included a de-identified subject ID, COVID-19 status, age in years and sex. Where available, HLA class I and class II types were taken from metadata supplied by the sample provider and were not determined by assay-based typing. Study-wide findings and limitations: The amount of clinical and demographic metadata varied by source and participant and was provided uncurated.

Each collaborating institution followed its own protocols to collect whole blood in K2EDTA tubes. For TCRbeta analysis, collaborators shipped samples in one of three forms: frozen whole blood, isolated PBMCs, or DNA extracted from either of those sample types. Sequencing was carried out using peripheral blood. The receptor's source is a woman aged 50 to 60 with acute or convalescent COVID-19.

Here is the DNA: TGTGCCAGCAGCTTGACTAGCGGGGGACTCGGCGGGGAGCTGTTTTTT. It is translated as CASSLTSGGLGGELFF. The sequence joins TRBV7-8 to TRBJ2-2, with 12 bases matching TRBD2. The CDR3 contains 16 residues, cysteine and phenylalanine counted. The CDR3 DNA has 48 bases and is translated from base 1. The germline V gene provides CDR1 SGHVS and CDR2 FQNEAQ. From V the trimming removes 3 bases and from J it removes 7 bases, while the gene matches leave 6 bases of the junction unaccounted for.